This T cell receptor beta chain is drawn from a study of blood T cell repertoires in COVID-19 (dated by TCRdb to 2020 to 2022). Describing the broader study: The collaborator samples originated in the United States, Italy and Spain and spanned the acute and convalescent phases of COVID-19. The material from the prospective study consisted of cDNA or gDNA derived from T cells, B-cell-depleted T cells, or PBMCs. The dataset comprised deeply sampled blood TCRbeta repertoires from subjects exposed to, actively infected with, or recovered from COVID-19. A freely available public database, intended as a resource for researchers studying the immune response to SARS-CoV-2, is where the repertoires were released. Samples were obtained from the ongoing ImmuneRACE study (first 160 participants) and from some 1,200 subjects provided by 6 global collaborators. The sample metadata nearly always contained a de-identified subject ID, COVID-19 status, age in years and sex. Where available, HLA class I and class II types were obtained from metadata supplied by the sample provider rather than from assay-based typing. General study outcomes and caveats: The amount of clinical and demographic metadata varied by source and participant and was provided uncurated.

TCRbeta CDR3 regions were amplified from genomic DNA using the immunoSEQ Assay, a bias-controlled multiplex PCR. The original pipeline was this. The number of nucleated cells in each sample was estimated by amplification of reference gene primers within the assay. Sequence reads were collapsed and filtered to measure the absolute abundance of every unique TCRbeta CDR3 rearrangement. Productive Simpson clonality was computed per sample as the square root of Simpson's diversity index over productive rearrangements. This is the immuneACCESS table as TCRdb keeps it, with only in-frame sequences that have V and J called. A part of the clones is gone; compared with another copy, unresolved V genes explain less than half, and the rest is unexplained. The V and J calls and clone size are taken from that table; D and trimming were inferred from the DNA. The sample has about 45,000 clones on record, around 80% of them singletons. The ten largest clonotypes hold over 13% of the sample.

Whole blood was collected in K2EDTA tubes by collaborating institutions according to the institutions' own protocols. For TCRbeta analysis, collaborators shipped samples as frozen whole blood, isolated PBMCs, or DNA extracted from either of those sample types. CDR1 and CDR2, per the germline V gene, are LGHNA and YSLEER. The cysteine opens and the phenylalanine closes a CDR3 of 17 amino acids. Just the 51-base CDR3 DNA is kept, in frame starting at base 1. V is cut back by 0 bases and J by 4 bases, with 2 bases in the junction unmatched. For this clone: Its antigen is currently not known. No base quality values were provided; no much bigger clone lies one nucleotide off.

The origin of this receptor is a human donor in a cohort sampled during active COVID-19. In this chain, TRBV4-3 is recombined with TRBJ2-1; TRBD2 aligns with 14 central bases. Sequencing was done on a sample of peripheral blood. The bases read TGCGCCAGCAGCCAAGAAAGACTAGCGGGAGGGTACAATGAGCAGTTCTTC. The translation is CASSQERLAGGYNEQFF.